The next 15 T cell receptor beta chains were all read from a single sample in a study of blood T cell repertoires in COVID-19. Libraries were prepared by immunoSEQ multiplex PCR; TCRdb keeps only in-frame clonotypes and omits some of them. The table has around 260,000 clones, 91% seen once; the top ten hold 2% to 2.5%. The source material was peripheral blood. These receptors came from a woman aged 25 to 39 with COVID-19, enrolled during active disease.

This sequence joins TRBV5-1 and TRBJ2-7, with 7 nucleotides matching TRBD1. V trimming: 0 bases; J trimming: 2 bases; junction bases outside the gene matches: 2. CDR1 and CDR2 (germline): SGHRS, YFSETQ. The CDR3 covers 14 residues. The CDR3 is CASSLGDSTYEQYF. As DNA, the CDR3 is TGCGCCAGCAGCTTGGGGGACAGTACCTACGAGCAGTACTTC.

V is TRBV5-1 and J is TRBJ2-2, with 8 nucleotides matching TRBD2. CDR3 size: 15 residues. After removal of 4 bases from V and 3 bases from J, the junction contained 5 bases not matched to a gene. The germline V gene encodes CDR1 SGHRS and CDR2 YFSETQ. CDR3 DNA: TGCGCCAGCAGCCCGGGGGGGCACGACACCGGGGAGCTGTTTTTT. It yields the protein CASSPGGHDTGELFF.

The CDR3 here is CASSQDDPEGNQPQHF. The CDR3 DNA reads TGTGCCAGCAGCCAAGACGACCCTGAGGGAAATCAGCCCCAGCATTTT. J is TRBJ1-5 and V is TRBV4-2; D ambiguous. The V end lost 0 bases, the J end lost 4 bases, and 13 bases lay between the germline ends. Per germline, CDR1 LGHNA and CDR2 YNFKEQ. CDR3 length: 16 residues.

This chain joins TRBV9 and TRBJ1-3; the match to TRBD1 covers 8 bases. Germline assignment: CDR1 SGDLS and CDR2 YYNGEE. Trimming took 6 bases from V and 0 from J; bases not matched to a gene: 2. The CDR3 is made up of 14 amino acids. Here the CDR3 DNA reads TGTGCCAGCACCGGGACAGGCTCTGGAAACACCATATATTTT. This gives the protein CASTGTGSGNTIYF.

J is TRBJ2-2 and V is TRBV7-3, with 10 bases identical to TRBD2. CDR1 is SGHTA, CDR2 FQGTGA, per germline. V lost 2 bases and J lost 4; bases outside the gene matches: 4. There are 16 residues in the CDR3. CDR3 nucleotides: TGTGCCAGCAGCTTATCGGCTAGCGGGAGCACCGGGGAGCTGTTTTTT. This codes for CASSLSASGSTGELFF.

This chain uses TRBV19 with TRBJ1-5; tentative D call: TRBD1 (5 bases). Trimming cost V 6 bases and J 0 bases, with 12 bases left between them. Germline V CDR1 and CDR2: LNHDA, SQIVND (reference sequence). CDR3 length: 15 residues. The CDR3 region is CASRTRQGSNQPQHF. The CDR3 DNA reads as TGTGCCAGTAGAACGAGGCAGGGTAGCAATCAGCCCCAGCATTTT.

As DNA, the CDR3 is TGCAGCGTTAACGCGGGAGGGCTATACACTGAAGCTTTCTTT. This sequence encodes CSVNAGGLYTEAFF. The chain employs TRBV29-1 and TRBJ1-1; no reliable D call. Germline CDR1 is SQVTM and CDR2 is ANQGSEA. This CDR3 has 14 residues. V was cut by 5 bases and J by 3 bases, with 16 bases left in between.

This clone is a singleton in its sample. The chain couples TRBV18 to TRBJ1-1, with 11 positions matching TRBD1. The CDR3 is 17 amino acids. With 1 base clipped from V and 0 bases from J, the junction kept 4 bases outside the gene matches. Germline values: CDR1 KGHSH, CDR2 LQKENI. The CDR3 bases are TGTGCCAGCTCACCACTTGGACAGGGGGCAGTGAACACTGAAGCTTTCTTT. The encoded protein is CASSPLGQGAVNTEAFF.

This clone was seen once. The rearrangement joins TRBV6-5 to TRBJ1-2; TRBD1 is a possible D gene (5 bases). The CDR3 is 13 residues long. Trimming left V 7 bases short and J 4 bases short, with 13 bases between. Per the germline V gene, CDR1 is MNHEY and CDR2 is SVGAGI. This CDR3 reads CASTPDRSYGYTF. DNA of the CDR3: TGTGCCAGCACCCCCGACAGATCCTATGGCTACACCTTC.

The chain is built from TRBV2 and TRBJ2-7; weak D call: TRBD1 (7 bases). Per the germline V gene, CDR1 is SNHLY and CDR2 is FYNNEI. This CDR3 has 12 residues. Trimming stripped 2 bases from V and 6 bases from J, with 8 bases between. CDR3 region: CASSEQGGEQYF. DNA of the CDR3: TGTGCCAGCAGTGAACAGGGGGGCGAGCAGTACTTC.

V gene TRBV6-1 combines with J gene TRBJ1-4; weak D call: TRBD1 (6 bases). V gave up 3 bases and J gave up 4 bases, with 9 bases separating them. The CDR3 runs 14 residues. Per germline, CDR1 MNHNS and CDR2 SASEGT. The CDR3 loop reads CASSEGHVNEKLFF. The CDR3 DNA is TGTGCCAGCAGTGAGGGACACGTTAATGAAAAACTGTTTTTT.

This chain links TRBV5-6 with TRBJ2-7, with D possibly matching TRBD2 (5 bases). Between the trimmed V and J ends, which lost 0 bases and 4 bases, there was a span of 11 bases. This CDR3 has 14 amino acids. Germline V gene data show CDR1 as SGHDT and CDR2 as YYEEEE. The CDR3 DNA sequence: TGTGCCAGCAGCTTGGGACTTCGGGGATACGAGCAGTACTTC. Translating it yields CASSLGLRGYEQYF.

The rearrangement uses TRBV6-6 and TRBJ1-1; D might be TRBD1 (6 bases). Trimming stripped 7 bases from V and 0 bases from J, with 15 bases between. Germline V CDR1 and CDR2: MNHNY, SVGAGI (reference sequence). This CDR3 comprises 15 residues. The CDR3 sequence: CASKLLQGLNTEAFF. The CDR3 DNA is TGTGCCAGCAAACTATTACAGGGACTGAACACTGAAGCTTTCTTT.

The rearrangement joins TRBV27 to TRBJ2-1, with D possibly TRBD2 on 5 matching bases. The germline gives CDR1 MNHEY, CDR2 SMNVEV (reference sequence). The CDR3 has 15 amino acids. V was trimmed by 4 bases and J by 0 bases, leaving 10 bases between them. CDR3 protein: CASSYEGSSYNEQFF. The DNA for the CDR3 is TGTGCCAGCAGTTATGAGGGTAGCTCCTACAATGAGCAGTTCTTC.

This clone was picked up many times. The V call is TRBV6-1, the J call TRBJ1-3, with 11 bases fitting TRBD1. Germline loops: CDR1 MNHNS, CDR2 SASEGT. This CDR3 has 18 residues. With V trimmed by 4 bases and J by 1 base, 9 bases remained unmatched. CDR3 loop: CASSGGRGQGESGNTIYF. CDR3 DNA: TGTGCCAGCAGTGGAGGCCGGGGACAGGGGGAATCTGGAAACACCATATATTTT.